A single TCR beta chain is shown here with its context. The data were obtained in a study of T cell changes during pregnancy in multiple sclerosis. The repertoire was sequenced with immunoSEQ multiplex PCR; TCRdb's copy has only in-frame clones and lacks some. The data hold roughly 100,000 clones, with more than 80% observed a single time. Sequences were derived from peripheral blood, sampled before pregnancy. This clonotype was sampled from a female donor with multiple sclerosis, enrolled in a pregnancy study.

As DNA, the CDR3 is TGTGCCAGCAGCTACCTAGTAGCCCCGGAGGATTCCTACGAGCAGTACTTC. Protein product: CASSYLVAPEDSYEQYF. The gene calls are TRBV7-2 and TRBJ2-7, with D maybe TRBD2 (5 bases). The CDR3 sequence is 17 residues long. Trimming removed 4 bases from V and 1 base from J, with 20 bases in between. From germline, CDR1 is SGHTA and CDR2 FQGNSA.